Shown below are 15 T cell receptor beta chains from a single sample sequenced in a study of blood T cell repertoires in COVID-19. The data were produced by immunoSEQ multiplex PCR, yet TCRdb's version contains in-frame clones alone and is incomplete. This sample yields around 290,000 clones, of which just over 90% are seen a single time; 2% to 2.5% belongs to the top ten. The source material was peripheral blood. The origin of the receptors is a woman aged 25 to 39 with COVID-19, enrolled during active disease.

CDR3 bases: TGTGCCAGCAGCGTAGGTGTCGGGAGGGCCGACGAGCAGTACTTC. It encodes CASSVGVGRADEQYF. The chain joins TRBV9 to TRBJ2-7; TRBD2 matches at 8 bases. The CDR3 has 15 amino acids. V lost 0 bases, J lost 5 bases, and 7 bases stayed unmatched. Germline-derived CDR1 and CDR2 are SGDLS and YYNGEE. Based on the CDR3 plus reference TRBV9 and TRBJ2-7, the full variable domain is DSGVTQTPKHLITATGQRVTLRCSPRSGDLSVYWYQQSLDQGLQFLIQYYNGEERAKGNILERFSAQQFPDLHSELNLSSLELGDSALYFCASSVGVGRADEQYFGPGTRLTVT.

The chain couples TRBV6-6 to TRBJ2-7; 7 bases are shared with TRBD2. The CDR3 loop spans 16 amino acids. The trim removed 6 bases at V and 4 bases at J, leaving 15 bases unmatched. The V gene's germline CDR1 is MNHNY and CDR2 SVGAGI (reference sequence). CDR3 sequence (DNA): TGTGCCAGCAGCCCCCGGTCGCAACTAGCGAGTTACGAGCAGTACTTC. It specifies CASSPRSQLASYEQYF.

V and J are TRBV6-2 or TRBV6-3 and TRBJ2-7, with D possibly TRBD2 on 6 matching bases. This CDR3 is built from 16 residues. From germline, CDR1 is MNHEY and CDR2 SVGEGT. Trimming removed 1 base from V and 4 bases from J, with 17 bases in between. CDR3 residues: CASSYWREGVKYEQYF. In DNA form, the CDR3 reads TGTGCCAGCAGTTACTGGAGGGAAGGGGTCAAGTACGAGCAGTACTTC.

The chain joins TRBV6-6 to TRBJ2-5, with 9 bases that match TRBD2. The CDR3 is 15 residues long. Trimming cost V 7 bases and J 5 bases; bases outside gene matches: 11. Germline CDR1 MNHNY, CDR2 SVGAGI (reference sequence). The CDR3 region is CASIGLAGSVETQYF. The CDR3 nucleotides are TGTGCCAGCATCGGGCTAGCGGGATCGGTGGAGACCCAGTACTTC.

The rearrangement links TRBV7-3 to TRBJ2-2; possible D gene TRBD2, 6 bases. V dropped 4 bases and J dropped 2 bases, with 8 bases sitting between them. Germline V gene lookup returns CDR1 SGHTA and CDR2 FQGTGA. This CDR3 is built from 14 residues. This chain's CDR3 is CASSWGLNTGELFF. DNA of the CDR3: TGTGCCAGCAGCTGGGGACTTAACACCGGGGAGCTGTTTTTT.

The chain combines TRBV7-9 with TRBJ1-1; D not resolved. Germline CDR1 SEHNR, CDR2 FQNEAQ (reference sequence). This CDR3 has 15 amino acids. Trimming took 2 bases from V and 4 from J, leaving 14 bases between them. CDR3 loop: CASSLREAYPTEAFF. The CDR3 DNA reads TGTGCCAGCAGCTTAAGGGAGGCATACCCCACTGAAGCTTTCTTT.

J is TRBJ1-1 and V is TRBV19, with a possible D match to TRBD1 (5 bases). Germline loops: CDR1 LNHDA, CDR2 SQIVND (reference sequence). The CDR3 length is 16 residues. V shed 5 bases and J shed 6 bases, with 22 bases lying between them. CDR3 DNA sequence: TGTGCCAGTAGTCCCGGGAGGCGCGCAGGGTGGTCTGAAGCTTTCTTT. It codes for CASSPGRRAGWSEAFF.

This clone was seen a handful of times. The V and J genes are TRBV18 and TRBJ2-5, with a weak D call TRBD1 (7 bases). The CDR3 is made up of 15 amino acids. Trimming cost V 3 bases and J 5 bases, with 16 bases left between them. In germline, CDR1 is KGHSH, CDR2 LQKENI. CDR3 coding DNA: TGTGCCAGCTCACCGGAGGGACAGAGAAAGGAGACCCAGTACTTC. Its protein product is CASSPEGQRKETQYF.

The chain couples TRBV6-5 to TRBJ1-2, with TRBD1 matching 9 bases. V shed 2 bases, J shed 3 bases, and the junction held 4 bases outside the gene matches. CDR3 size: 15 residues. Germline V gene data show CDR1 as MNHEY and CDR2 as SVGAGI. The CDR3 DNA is TGTGCCAGCAGTTACACCGGGACAGGGTACTATGGCTACACCTTC. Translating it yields CASSYTGTGYYGYTF.

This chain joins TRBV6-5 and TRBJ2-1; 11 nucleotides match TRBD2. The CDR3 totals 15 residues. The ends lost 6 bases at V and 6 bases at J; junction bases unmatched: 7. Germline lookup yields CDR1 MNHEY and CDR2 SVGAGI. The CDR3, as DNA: TGTGCCAGCAGCCGGACCCTAGCGGGAGGCAATGAGCAGTTCTTC. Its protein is CASSRTLAGGNEQFF.

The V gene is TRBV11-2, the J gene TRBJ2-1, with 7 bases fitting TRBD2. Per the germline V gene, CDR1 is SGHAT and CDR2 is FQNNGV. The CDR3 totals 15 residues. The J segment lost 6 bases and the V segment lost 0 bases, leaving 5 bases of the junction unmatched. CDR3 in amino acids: CASSLDLIAGNEQFF. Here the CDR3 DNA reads TGTGCCAGCAGCTTAGATCTGATAGCGGGCAATGAGCAGTTCTTC.

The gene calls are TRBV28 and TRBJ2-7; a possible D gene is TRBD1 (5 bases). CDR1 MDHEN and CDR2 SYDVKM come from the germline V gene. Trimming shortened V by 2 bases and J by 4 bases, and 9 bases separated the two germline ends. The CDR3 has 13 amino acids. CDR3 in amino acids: CASSLNRKYEQYF. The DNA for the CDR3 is TGTGCCAGCAGTTTAAACAGGAAGTACGAGCAGTACTTC.

CDR3 bases: TGCAGCGCCGAAAAACGGGACAGGGGTTACAATGAGCAGTTCTTC. Translated: CSAEKRDRGYNEQFF. The chain couples TRBV29-1 to TRBJ2-1, with 10 bases fitting TRBD1. The germline V gene has CDR1 SQVTM and CDR2 ANQGSEA. This CDR3 comprises 15 residues. The J segment lost 4 bases and the V segment lost 7 bases, leaving 10 bases of the junction unmatched.

The CDR3 spells CSVERRVYGYTF. Here the CDR3 DNA reads TGCAGCGTTGAACGCAGGGTCTATGGCTACACCTTC. This chain joins TRBV29-1 and TRBJ1-2, with TRBD1 as a possible D gene (5 bases). This CDR3 spans 12 amino acids. V was cut by 2 bases and J by 4 bases, with 8 bases left in between. Germline V lookup: CDR1 SQVTM, CDR2 ANQGSEA.

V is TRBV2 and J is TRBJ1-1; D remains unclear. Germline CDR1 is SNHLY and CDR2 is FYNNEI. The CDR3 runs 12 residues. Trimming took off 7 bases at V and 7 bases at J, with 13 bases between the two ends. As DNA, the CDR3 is TGTGCCAGCACCATCAGCGGTCGTGAAGCTTTCTTT. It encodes CASTISGREAFF.